This T cell receptor beta chain was observed in a study of T-cell memory formation after mild COVID-19. Trimming removed 0 bases from V and 10 bases from J, with 13 bases in between. Looked up from germline, CDR1 is SEHNR and CDR2 is FQNEAQ (reference sequence). The CDR3 covers 15 residues. TCRdb called the 5' RACE reads again in MiXCR, with one record for every CDR3 protein. The table lists about 84,000 distinct CDR3 sequences, 14% of them singletons, with around 31% in the top ten. This chain links TRBV7-9 with TRBJ1-6, with D perhaps matching TRBD1 (5 bases). This sequence was found in an adult woman who had mild COVID-19 (a few samples of this study predate the infection). Cell type and time point are not known. The sequencing input was PBMCs or a T cell subset sorted from them (not recorded which). The CDR3 nucleotides are TGTGCCAGCAGCTTAGCATCAGGGAATGGATCACCCCTCCACTTT. It codes for CASSLASGNGSPLHF.